This T cell receptor beta chain is drawn from a study of blood T cell dynamics during melanoma immunotherapy. Time point indicated: pre-treatment baseline. Patients had no prior systemic cancer treatment, immunosuppressants or other active cancers. Sequencing used immunoSEQ multiplex PCR; TCRdb keeps in-frame clones, though not all of them. This repertoire shows about 8,500 clones, 81% found once; its top ten account for roughly 1.2%. The CDR3 runs to 16 residues. V was shortened by 4 bases and J by 2 bases, with 18 bases between the two germline ends. Germline loops: CDR1 SSHAT, CDR2 FNYEAQ (reference sequence). For this clone: Its antigen is unknown.

Points from the study as a whole: The study could not tell melanoma-specific clones from general immune activation.

This chain uses TRBV7-7 with TRBJ2-7; D is perhaps TRBD1 or TRBD2 (5 bases each). The source was blood, collected from a patient treated with checkpoint blockade. This clonotype originated in a human donor with melanoma. As DNA, the CDR3 is TGTGCCAGCAGCTCTGAGTCGGGACGGAGAACCTACGAGCAGTACTTC. Residues: CASSSESGRRTYEQYF.